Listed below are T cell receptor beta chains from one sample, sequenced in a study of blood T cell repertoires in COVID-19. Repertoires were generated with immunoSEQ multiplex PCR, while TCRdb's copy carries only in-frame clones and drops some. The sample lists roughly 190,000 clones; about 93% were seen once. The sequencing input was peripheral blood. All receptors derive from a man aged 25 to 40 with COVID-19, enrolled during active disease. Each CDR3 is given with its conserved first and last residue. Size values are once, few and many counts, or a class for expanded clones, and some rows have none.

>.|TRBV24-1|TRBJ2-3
CATSDYRGGTDTQYF
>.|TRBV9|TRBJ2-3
CASTGGGAADTQYF
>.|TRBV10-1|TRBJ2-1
CASSESRGGPNEQFF
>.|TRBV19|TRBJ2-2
CASSRTGEAGELFF
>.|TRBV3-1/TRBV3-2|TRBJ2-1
CASSQTGQKYNEQFF
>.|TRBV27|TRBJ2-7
CASSLKGPGKIISYEQYF
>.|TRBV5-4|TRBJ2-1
CASSLRTSGPGEQFF
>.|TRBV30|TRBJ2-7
CAWSVYYEQYF
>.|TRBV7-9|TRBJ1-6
CAGGDRGRNSPLHF
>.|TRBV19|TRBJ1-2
CASSITGNYGYTF
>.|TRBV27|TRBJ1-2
CASNPRGEPNYGYTF
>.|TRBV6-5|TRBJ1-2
CASSPGGVFYGYTF
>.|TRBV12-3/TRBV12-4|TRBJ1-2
CASSLVRNGYTF
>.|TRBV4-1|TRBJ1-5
CASSLTIGDSNQPQHF
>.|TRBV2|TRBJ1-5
CASRGTVGDQPQHF
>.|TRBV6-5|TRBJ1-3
CASSLTGGSGNTIYF
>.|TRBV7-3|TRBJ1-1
CASSPGGRAFF
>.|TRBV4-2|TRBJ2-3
CASSRKTSGGADTQYF
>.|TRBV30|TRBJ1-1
CAWSVLGALGAFF
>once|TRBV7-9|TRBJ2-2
CASIADRVNTGELFF
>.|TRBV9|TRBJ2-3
CASSVGPGGADTQYF
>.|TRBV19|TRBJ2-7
CASSILMGTNSYEQYF
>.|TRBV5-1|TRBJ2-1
CASSPGVGLDNEQFF
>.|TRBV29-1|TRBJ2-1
CSVDAGRKSVF
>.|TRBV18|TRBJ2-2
CASSPANRNTGELFF
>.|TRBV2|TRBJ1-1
CASSEWGQGGTEAFF
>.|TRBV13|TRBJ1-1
CASSFTSIGKVTEAFF
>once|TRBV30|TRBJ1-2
CAWSFRGTYGYTF
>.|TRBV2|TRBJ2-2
CASRHGQGGYTGELFF
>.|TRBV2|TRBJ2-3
CASSAGGGADTQYF
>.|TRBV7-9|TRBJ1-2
CASSFSTGKRDGYTF
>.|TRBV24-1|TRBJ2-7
CATSLDRGRYEQYF
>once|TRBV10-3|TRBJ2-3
CAISAFTSSTDTQYF
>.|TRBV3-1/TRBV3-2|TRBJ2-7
CASSQLVHGVDEQYF
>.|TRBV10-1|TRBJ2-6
CASSEGGASYGANVLTF
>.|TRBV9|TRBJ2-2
CASNRGHNTGELFF
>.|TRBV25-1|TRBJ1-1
CASSEGRFGTEAFF
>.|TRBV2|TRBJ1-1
CASSATGFTEAFF
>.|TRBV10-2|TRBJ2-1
CASRGGQGVNEQFF
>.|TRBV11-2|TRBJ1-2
CASSLGAGRGYTF
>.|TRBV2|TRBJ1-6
CASSEETGNSPLHF
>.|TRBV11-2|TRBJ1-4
CASSLDGRALFF
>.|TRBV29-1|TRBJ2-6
CSVGGQGASGANVLTF
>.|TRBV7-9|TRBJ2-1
CASIADRGGDEQFF
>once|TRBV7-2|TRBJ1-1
CASSRPPGTEAFF
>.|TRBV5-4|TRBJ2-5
CASSSRQGETQYF
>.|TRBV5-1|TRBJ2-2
CASSLARTGVTGELFF
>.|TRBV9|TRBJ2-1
CASSVVAGQGLF
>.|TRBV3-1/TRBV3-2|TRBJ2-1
CASSQGNSGASGEQFF
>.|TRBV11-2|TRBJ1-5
CASSLWGGLNQPQHF
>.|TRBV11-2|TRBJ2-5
CASSYRGRGEEETQYF
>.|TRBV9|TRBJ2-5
CASSLTSGGAETQYF
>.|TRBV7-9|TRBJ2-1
CASSPRGTPNNEQFF
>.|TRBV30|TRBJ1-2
CACDRGDLGHTF
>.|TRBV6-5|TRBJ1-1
CASSNNRVPEAFF
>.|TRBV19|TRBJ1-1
CASSIGRGNTEAFF
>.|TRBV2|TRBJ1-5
CASRQNGENQPQHF
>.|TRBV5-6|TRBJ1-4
CASSYETGAGEKLFF
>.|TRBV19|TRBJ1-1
CASSSGTGGWTEAFF
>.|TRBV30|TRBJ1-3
CAWIVGGANTIYF